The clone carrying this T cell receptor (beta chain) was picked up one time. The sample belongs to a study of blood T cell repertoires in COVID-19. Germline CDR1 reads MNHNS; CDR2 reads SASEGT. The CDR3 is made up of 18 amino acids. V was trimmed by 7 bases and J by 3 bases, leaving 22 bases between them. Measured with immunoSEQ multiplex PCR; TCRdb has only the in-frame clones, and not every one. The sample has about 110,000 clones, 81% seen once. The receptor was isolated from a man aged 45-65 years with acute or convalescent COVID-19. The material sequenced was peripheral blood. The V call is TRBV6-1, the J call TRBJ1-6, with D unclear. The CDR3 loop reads CASTETGDPIYYNSPLHF. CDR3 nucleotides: TGTGCCAGCACTGAGACGGGAGATCCCATTTACTATAATTCACCCCTCCACTTT.